The rows below give T cell receptor beta chains drawn from one sample of a study of early T cells in non-severe SARS-CoV-2 infection. Using its own MiXCR run on the 5' RACE reads, TCRdb lists one record per CDR3 protein. The table lists 80,000 to 100,000 distinct CDR3 sequences, around 13% of them singletons, with roughly 6% in the top ten. Sequencing used whole blood. The origin of the receptors is an adult who was a healthcare worker with PCR-confirmed SARS-CoV-2 infection or an uninfected control (not recorded which). Each CDR3 is given with its conserved first and last residue. Fields, in order: V gene, D gene, J gene, clone size, CDR3 protein, CDR3 DNA. D genes are given only for firm matches. Size is omitted from some rows. Given values are once, few, many or a class for expanded clones.

>TRBV6-2/TRBV6-3|.|TRBJ1-2|.
CASSYPSSGYTF
TGTGCCAGCAGTTACCCCAGCAGTGGCTACACCTTC
>TRBV6-2/TRBV6-3|.|TRBJ1-6|few
CASSSPRGSENSPLHF
TGTGCCAGCAGTTCCCCCCGGGGGAGTGAGAATTCACCCCTCCACTTT
>TRBV29-1|TRBD1|TRBJ1-2|few
CSVVPGQGNTFYGYTF
TGCAGCGTTGTCCCAGGACAGGGCAACACTTTCTATGGCTACACCTTC
>TRBV11-2|.|TRBJ1-6|many
CASSLRSYYNSPLHF
TGTGCCAGCAGCTTAAGAAGCTACTATAATTCACCCCTCCACTTT
>TRBV20-1|TRBD2|TRBJ2-1|many
CSASKAGGYNEQFF
TGCAGTGCTAGTAAAGCGGGGGGGTACAATGAGCAGTTCTTC
>TRBV25-1|.|TRBJ2-3|many
CASSYGLSTDTQYF
TGTGCCAGCAGTTATGGACTTAGCACAGATACGCAGTATTTT
>TRBV6-5|.|TRBJ1-2|few
CASSYGGLYGYTF
TGTGCCAGCAGTTACGGGGGGCTCTATGGCTACACCTTC
>TRBV29-1|TRBD1|TRBJ2-7|.
CSVTRQGLHEQYF
TGCAGCGTTACGCGACAGGGATTACACGAGCAGTACTTC
>TRBV7-2|.|TRBJ1-2|many
CASSLARAGQNYGYTF
TGTGCCAGCAGCTTAGCGAGGGCCGGACAAAACTATGGCTACACCTTC
>TRBV7-9|.|TRBJ2-2|few
CASKAGTNTGELFF
TGTGCCAGTAAAGCGGGGACAAACACCGGGGAGCTGTTTTTT
>TRBV7-9|TRBD1|TRBJ1-1|few
CASSQGARDTEAFF
TGTGCCAGCAGTCAGGGGGCGCGGGACACTGAAGCTTTCTTT
>TRBV6-5|.|TRBJ1-5|many
CASSYRLDQPQHF
TGTGCCAGCAGTTACCGCCTCGATCAGCCCCAGCATTTT
>TRBV28|.|TRBJ2-7|.
CASSLGHTEQYF
TGTGCCAGCAGTTTAGGGCACACCGAGCAGTACTTC
>TRBV11-3|TRBD1|TRBJ2-7|.
CASSLTGTGFYEQYF
TGTGCCAGCAGCTTAACGGGGACAGGGTTCTACGAGCAGTACTTC
>TRBV27|.|TRBJ1-4|many
CASSLAGYEKLFF
TGTGCCAGCAGTTTGGCCGGGTATGAAAAACTGTTTTTT
>TRBV6-5|TRBD1|TRBJ2-1|few
CASRPRGTASNEQFF
TGTGCCAGCAGGCCGAGAGGGACAGCCTCGAATGAGCAGTTCTTC
>TRBV7-8|TRBD1|TRBJ2-7|.
CASSSGTVGYEQYF
TGTGCCAGCAGCTCTGGGACAGTCGGCTACGAGCAGTACTTC
>TRBV20-1|.|TRBJ1-2|few
CSAPAVQTSGYGYTF
TGCAGTGCTCCGGCAGTACAGACCTCAGGCTATGGCTACACCTTC
>TRBV30|.|TRBJ1-2|.
CAWSKGSGYTF
TGTGCCTGGAGTAAGGGGAGTGGCTACACCTTC
>TRBV28|.|TRBJ2-1|.
CASSLLWVYNEQFF
TGTGCCAGCAGTTTACTTTGGGTCTACAATGAGCAGTTCTTC
>TRBV12-3/TRBV12-4|.|TRBJ2-7|.
CASSLDYGELSLQYF
TGTGCCAGCAGTTTAGACTACGGGGAGCTCAGCCTGCAGTACTTC
>TRBV10-3|.|TRBJ2-5|few
CAISESLAAYQETQYF
TGTGCCATCAGTGAGTCCTTGGCAGCCTACCAAGAGACCCAGTACTTC
>TRBV11-3|.|TRBJ1-1|few
CASSLRSMNTEAFF
TGTGCCAGCAGCTTACGCAGCATGAACACTGAAGCTTTCTTT
>TRBV4-1|.|TRBJ1-5|few
CASSQGLRPLSNQPQHF
TGCGCCAGCAGCCAAGGACTACGCCCTCTGAGCAATCAGCCCCAGCATTTT
>TRBV5-1|TRBD2|TRBJ2-3|few
CASTRWSGGSTDTQYF
TGCGCCAGCACCCGGTGGAGCGGGGGGTCCACAGATACGCAGTATTTT
>TRBV10-1|.|TRBJ1-1|few
CASSPRHQNTEAFF
TGCGCCAGCAGTCCGAGACACCAGAACACTGAAGCTTTCTTT
>TRBV27|TRBD1|TRBJ2-7|.
CASSPRTGSYEQYF
TGTGCCAGCAGTCCCCGGACAGGGTCCTACGAGCAGTACTTC
>TRBV7-9|TRBD1|TRBJ1-2|few
CASTGTGASYGYTF
TGTGCCAGCACCGGGACAGGCGCCTCCTATGGCTACACCTTC
>TRBV19|TRBD1|TRBJ2-3|.
CASSMARGSTDTQYF
TGTGCCAGTAGTATGGCCAGGGGGAGCACAGATACGCAGTATTTT
>TRBV29-1|.|TRBJ1-1|many
CSVGDGVRNTEAFF
TGCAGCGTTGGGGACGGGGTGAGGAACACTGAAGCTTTCTTT
>TRBV10-2|.|TRBJ2-3|many
CASKVEQGRADTQYF
TGCGCCAGCAAGGTGGAACAGGGTAGGGCAGATACGCAGTATTTT
>TRBV20-1|TRBD1|TRBJ2-7|.
CSGRGGHEQYF
TGCAGTGGGCGAGGGGGCCACGAGCAGTACTTC
>TRBV29-1|.|TRBJ1-1|many
CSVSRGGGTEAFF
TGCAGCGTGTCCCGGGGGGGCGGGACTGAAGCTTTCTTT
>TRBV5-1|.|TRBJ1-1|many
CASSLRGAVNTEAFF
TGCGCCAGCAGCTTGAGGGGGGCAGTGAACACTGAAGCTTTCTTT
>TRBV29-1|.|TRBJ2-5|.
CSSDPPGLQETQYF
TGCAGCTCCGACCCCCCAGGGCTTCAAGAGACCCAGTACTTC